This entry lists 27 T cell receptor beta chains sequenced from one sample in a study of shared clonotypes between healthy human individuals (TCRdb year 2020). Libraries came from the immunoSEQ multiplex PCR assay. TCRdb stores this immuneACCESS table with in-frame sequences only. Part of the clones is absent; in the studies checked, under half of the shortfall reflects unresolved V genes, and no reason is known for the rest. The sample table lists some 1.5 million clones, approximately 98% of them with a count of one. The ten largest clones add up to approximately 0.44% of the sample. Sequencing was done on a sample of naive CD4+ T cells sorted from blood. The cell subset or site label of this sample denotes: CD45RA+ positively selected. The receptors here all came from a man aged 25-45 years in good health.

The genes are TRBV27 and TRBJ1-1; D might be TRBD1 (6 bases). In germline, CDR1 is MNHEY, CDR2 SMNVEV (reference sequence). The CDR3 covers 15 residues. V lost 8 bases to trimming and J lost 0 bases, with 16 bases between them. CDR3 sequence (DNA): TGTGCCAGCTTCTCGGGGGGCTATGTGAACACTGAAGCTTTCTTT. It is translated as CASFSGGYVNTEAFF.

This clone was detected only once. The chain recombines TRBV19 with TRBJ2-1; TRBD2 aligns across 7 bases. This CDR3 has 16 amino acids. The junction had 7 bases not matched to a gene; V was cut back by 5 bases and J by 0 bases. The V gene's germline CDR1 is LNHDA and CDR2 SQIVND (reference sequence). Written as DNA, the CDR3 is TGTGCCAGTAGTTCCCAGGGAGGGAGCTCCTACAATGAGCAGTTCTTC. It encodes CASSSQGGSSYNEQFF.

The chain has TRBV19 and TRBJ2-7; 8 bases match TRBD1. The CDR3 covers 14 residues. V shed 5 bases, J shed 2 bases, and the junction held 5 bases outside the gene matches. Germline CDR1 is LNHDA and CDR2 is SQIVND (reference sequence). The CDR3 sequence is CASSSTGGPYEQYF. The CDR3 nucleotides read TGTGCCAGTAGTTCAACAGGGGGTCCCTACGAGCAGTACTTC.

V and J are TRBV6-1 and TRBJ1-5; 7 nucleotides agree with TRBD1. Unmatched junction bases numbered 5, after V lost 5 bases and J lost 7 bases. CDR3 length equals 13 residues. In germline, CDR1 is MNHNS, CDR2 SASEGT. The CDR3 DNA reads as TGTGCCAGCAGTCAGACAGGGACCCAGCCCCAGCATTTT. This translates into CASSQTGTQPQHF.

This chain joins TRBV27 and TRBJ1-1; D perhaps matches TRBD1 (5 bases). The V gene's germline CDR1 is MNHEY and CDR2 SMNVEV (reference sequence). V lost 2 bases and J lost 6, with 13 bases in between. This CDR3 is built from 14 residues. This CDR3 is CASSLVPTGSEAFF. CDR3 DNA: TGTGCCAGCAGTTTAGTTCCTACAGGCTCTGAAGCTTTCTTT.

The chain carries TRBV10-3 and TRBJ1-1; no definite D call. Germline V gene data show CDR1 as ENHRY and CDR2 as SYGVKD. The CDR3 has 12 residues. Trimming cost V 3 bases and J 3 bases, with 5 bases left between them. CDR3 region: CAISEVYTEAFF. The CDR3 region has the DNA TGTGCCATCAGTGAAGTGTACACTGAAGCTTTCTTT.

The chain carries TRBV30 and TRBJ1-5, with 11 bases fitting TRBD1. The CDR3 spans 15 residues. CDR1 is GTSNPN and CDR2 is SVGIG in the germline V gene (reference sequence). The J segment lost 3 bases and the V segment lost 5 bases, leaving 6 bases of the junction unmatched. The CDR3 loop reads CAWALDRGLNQPQHF. CDR3 DNA: TGTGCCTGGGCTTTGGACAGGGGGCTCAATCAGCCCCAGCATTTT.

The CDR3 DNA follows: TGTGCCAGCAGGGCTGACACAGATACGCAGTATTTT. It codes for CASRADTDTQYF. The chain carries TRBV7-2 and TRBJ2-3; D gene ambiguous. V lost 6 bases and J lost 2, with 6 bases in between. Germline V gives CDR1 SGHTA, CDR2 FQGNSA. This CDR3 has 12 amino acids.

V gene TRBV5-1 combines with J gene TRBJ2-2; D remains ambiguous. V lost 0 bases and J 1 base, leaving 10 bases between the germline ends. Per germline, CDR1 SGHRS and CDR2 YFSETQ. CDR3 length: 16 residues. The CDR3 loop reads CASSLEGLGNTGELFF. In nucleotides, the CDR3 is TGCGCCAGCAGCTTGGAAGGGTTGGGGAACACCGGGGAGCTGTTTTTT. The complete variable domain, with remaining parts taken from reference TRBV5-1 and TRBJ2-2, reads KAGVTQTPRYLIKTRGQQVTLSCSPISGHRSVSWYQQTPGQGLQFLFEYFSETQRNKGNFPGRFSGRQFSNSRSEMNVSTLELGDSALYLCASSLEGLGNTGELFFGEGSRLTVL.

The chain combines TRBV4-2 with TRBJ2-1, with TRBD2 identical over 8 bases. The length of the CDR3 is 16 residues. Germline V gene sequence: CDR1 LGHNA, CDR2 YNFKEQ. The ends lost 0 bases at V and 6 bases at J; junction bases unmatched: 7. The CDR3 region is CASSQDPAGVSNEQFF. CDR3 sequence (DNA): TGTGCCAGCAGCCAAGATCCAGCGGGAGTGAGCAATGAGCAGTTCTTC.

V usage is TRBV28 and J usage is TRBJ1-5, with D possibly matching TRBD1 (5 bases). The CDR3 contains 13 residues. Looked up from germline, CDR1 is MDHEN and CDR2 is SYDVKM. The ends were cut back, 6 bases at V and 7 bases at J, with 13 bases in the middle. CDR3: CASRAGIRQPQHF. Written as DNA, the CDR3 is TGTGCCAGCAGGGCAGGGATCCGGCAGCCCCAGCATTTT.

The chain employs TRBV19 and TRBJ2-4, with TRBD1 matching 7 bases. Germline V CDR1 and CDR2: LNHDA, SQIVND (reference sequence). Trimming took 6 bases from V and 8 from J; bases not matched to a gene: 10. The CDR3 spans 14 residues. The CDR3 protein is CASSPNRGLDIQYF. The CDR3, as DNA: TGTGCCAGTAGCCCTAACAGGGGCTTGGACATTCAGTACTTC.

This clone is a singleton in its sample. The chain uses TRBV6-5 and TRBJ1-5; no clear D gene. Germline V CDR1 and CDR2: MNHEY, SVGAGI. Trimming stripped 7 bases from V and 7 bases from J, with 14 bases between. The CDR3 runs to 13 residues. The CDR3 DNA sequence: TGTGCCAGCACCCAAAGTTGGTACCAGCCCCAGCATTTT. Amino acid sequence: CASTQSWYQPQHF.

V is TRBV7-9 and J is TRBJ2-3; D unclear. The CDR3 loop spans 15 amino acids. Deletions cut 7 bases from V and 0 bases from J, with 14 bases between. Germline V gene lookup returns CDR1 SEHNR and CDR2 FQNEAQ (reference sequence). DNA of the CDR3: TGTGCCAGCACCGAACTTAAAACTAGCACAGATACGCAGTATTTT. Translated: CASTELKTSTDTQYF.

In DNA form, the CDR3 reads TGTGCCAGCAGTGAAGCGGGAGGGCCGGTGTACGAGCAGTACTTC. Translated: CASSEAGGPVYEQYF. The chain carries TRBV25-1 and TRBJ2-7, with 9 nucleotides matching TRBD2. The CDR3 is made up of 15 amino acids. The germline V gene encodes CDR1 MGHDK and CDR2 SYGVNS. V shed 2 bases and J 4 bases; nucleotides not matched to a gene: 6.

The V call is TRBV7-6, the J call TRBJ2-2, with D perhaps matching TRBD1 (6 bases). The V gene's germline CDR1 is SGHVS and CDR2 FNYEAQ. V lost 3 bases, J lost 0 bases, and 14 bases lay in between. The CDR3 extends over 17 amino acids. CDR3 protein: CASSLLAGDANTGELFF. CDR3 DNA sequence: TGTGCCAGCAGCTTGTTGGCAGGGGACGCGAACACCGGGGAGCTGTTTTTT.

This chain links TRBV29-1 with TRBJ1-3; the D gene is possibly TRBD1 (5 bases). The CDR3 runs 13 residues. The germline CDR1 and CDR2 sequences are SQVTM and ANQGSEA. V lost 6 bases and J lost 2, with 11 bases in between. The DNA of the CDR3 is TGCAGCGTCGGGGCCCAGACTGGAAACACCATATATTTT. Amino acids: CSVGAQTGNTIYF.

Regarding this clone: Within the sample, other DNA sequences also encode this same CDR3. V gene TRBV2 combines with J gene TRBJ2-5, with 7 bases lining up with TRBD2. V lost 3 bases and J lost 2; bases outside the gene matches: 0. In germline, CDR1 is SNHLY, CDR2 FYNNEI. The CDR3 is made up of 13 amino acids. CDR3 DNA: TGTGCCAGCAGTGAGGGGGGGCAAGAGACCCAGTACTTC. It codes for CASSEGGQETQYF.

Worth noting for this clone: In the same sample, other DNA sequences code for this CDR3. The genes are TRBV5-4 and TRBJ2-3, with 7 bases aligning to TRBD2. V gave up 2 bases and J gave up 4 bases; unmatched junction bases: 1. The V gene's germline CDR1 is SGHNT and CDR2 YYREEE (reference sequence). The CDR3 sequence is 13 residues long. This CDR3 is CASSLSGADTQYF. CDR3 DNA: TGTGCCAGCAGCTTAAGCGGGGCAGATACGCAGTATTTT.

This sequence joins TRBV7-9 and TRBJ2-3; D remains ambiguous. Trimming left V 2 bases short and J 5 bases short, with 8 bases between. Germline loops: CDR1 SEHNR, CDR2 FQNEAQ (reference sequence). This CDR3 region has 13 residues. The CDR3 DNA reads as TGTGCCAGCAGCTTATTGGCGATAGATACGCAGTATTTT. Amino acid sequence: CASSLLAIDTQYF.

The sample holds one count of this clone. The chain carries TRBV7-2 and TRBJ1-5; TRBD1 agrees at 7 bases. The ends lost 6 bases at V and 0 bases at J; junction bases unmatched: 8. Per germline, CDR1 SGHTA and CDR2 FQGNSA. This CDR3 has 16 residues. CDR3 sequence: CASSSRAGGSNQPQHF. CDR3 coding DNA: TGTGCCAGCAGTTCAAGAGCAGGGGGTAGCAATCAGCCCCAGCATTTT.

This chain joins TRBV9 and TRBJ2-5; no clear D. Germline loops: CDR1 SGDLS, CDR2 YYNGEE. This CDR3 has 15 residues. Trimming shortened V by 0 bases and J by 2 bases, and 11 bases separated the two germline ends. The CDR3 DNA reads TGTGCCAGCAGCGTAGGCCCAGAAAGGCAAGAGACCCAGTACTTC. Its protein product is CASSVGPERQETQYF.

This clone was observed a single time. The V call is TRBV6-6, the J call TRBJ2-1; 7 positions match TRBD1. CDR1 and CDR2 (germline): MNHNY, SVGAGI (reference sequence). The CDR3 contains 15 residues. V lost 6 bases and J lost 0; bases outside the gene matches: 5. The chain's CDR3 is CASSRAGGSYNEQFF. As DNA, the CDR3 is TGTGCCAGCAGCCGGGCAGGGGGCTCCTACAATGAGCAGTTCTTC.

Comments on this clone: The same CDR3 can be traced to other DNA sequences in this sample. The rearrangement uses TRBV29-1 and TRBJ2-5; D may correspond to TRBD1 or TRBD2 (5 bases each). V was trimmed by 4 bases and J by 4 bases, leaving 10 bases between them. Germline lookup yields CDR1 SQVTM and CDR2 ANQGSEA. The CDR3 sequence is 12 residues long. The CDR3 loop reads CSVASGTETQYF. The DNA of the CDR3 is TGCAGCGTTGCGTCGGGGACAGAGACCCAGTACTTC.

The chain employs TRBV9 and TRBJ2-2; 12 bases agree with TRBD2. Per germline, CDR1 SGDLS and CDR2 YYNGEE. The CDR3 consists of 16 residues. Losses at the gene ends were 4 bases for V and 4 bases for J; bases not matched to a gene: 5. The chain's CDR3 is CASSLRLAGVTGELFF. The CDR3, as DNA: TGTGCCAGCAGCTTGCGACTAGCGGGAGTCACCGGGGAGCTGTTTTTT.

Remarks on this clone: Other DNA sequences in this specimen translate into the identical CDR3. The chain has TRBV9 and TRBJ2-7, with D perhaps TRBD2 (5 bases). V lost 0 bases and J lost 7, with 11 bases in between. Germline V lookup: CDR1 SGDLS, CDR2 YYNGEE. This CDR3 has 13 amino acids. DNA of the CDR3: TGTGCCAGCAGCGTAGACCTAGCCGGGGAGCAGTACTTC. Translated, it gives CASSVDLAGEQYF.

This chain's CDR3 is CASGNDGNTEAFF. The DNA of the CDR3 is TGTGCTAGTGGGAACGACGGGAACACTGAAGCTTTCTTT. The chain recombines TRBV12-5 with TRBJ1-1; D remains unclear. Germline V gene lookup returns CDR1 LGHNT and CDR2 FRNRAP. Trimming shortened V by 6 bases and J by 1 base, and 9 bases separated the two germline ends. This CDR3 is 13 amino acids long.